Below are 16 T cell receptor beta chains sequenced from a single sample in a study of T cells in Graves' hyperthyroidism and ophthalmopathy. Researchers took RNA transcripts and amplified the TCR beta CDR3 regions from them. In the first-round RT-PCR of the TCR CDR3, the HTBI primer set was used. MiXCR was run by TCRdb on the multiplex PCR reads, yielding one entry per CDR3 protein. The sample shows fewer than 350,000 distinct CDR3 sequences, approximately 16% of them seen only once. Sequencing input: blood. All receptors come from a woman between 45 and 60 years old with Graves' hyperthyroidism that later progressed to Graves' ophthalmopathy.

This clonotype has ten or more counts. The CDR3 here is CSATIAGVLETQYF. As DNA, the CDR3 is TGCAGTGCTACGATAGCGGGAGTATTGGAGACCCAGTACTTC. The V and J genes are TRBV20-1 and TRBJ2-5; TRBD2 agrees at 9 bases. The CDR3 has 14 residues. Per germline, CDR1 DFQATT and CDR2 SNEGSKA (reference sequence). Unmatched junction bases numbered 8, after V lost 4 bases and J lost 5 bases.

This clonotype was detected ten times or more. Written as DNA, the CDR3 is TGCGCCAGCAGCTTGGTGGGAGCCTCCTACAATGAGCAGTTCTTC. Protein: CASSLVGASYNEQFF. This chain links TRBV5-1 with TRBJ2-1; perhaps TRBD2 as D (5 bases). The V end lost 0 bases, the J end lost 0 bases, and 7 bases lay between the germline ends. The CDR3 sequence is 15 residues long. CDR1 and CDR2 from the germline V gene are SGHRS and YFSETQ.

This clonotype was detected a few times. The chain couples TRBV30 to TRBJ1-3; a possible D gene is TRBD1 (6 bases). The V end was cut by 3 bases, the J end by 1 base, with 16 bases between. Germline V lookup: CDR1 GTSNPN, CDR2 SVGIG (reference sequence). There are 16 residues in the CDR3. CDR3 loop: CAWSDGGGVSGNTIYF. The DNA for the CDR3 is TGTGCCTGGAGCGACGGCGGGGGCGTATCTGGAAACACCATATATTTT.

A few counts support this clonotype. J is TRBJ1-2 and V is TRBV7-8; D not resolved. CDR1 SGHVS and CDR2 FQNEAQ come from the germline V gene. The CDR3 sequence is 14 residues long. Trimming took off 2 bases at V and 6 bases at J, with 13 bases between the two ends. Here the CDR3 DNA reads TGTGCCAGCAGCTTAAGCCCGGACTTAAATGGCTACACCTTC. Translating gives CASSLSPDLNGYTF.

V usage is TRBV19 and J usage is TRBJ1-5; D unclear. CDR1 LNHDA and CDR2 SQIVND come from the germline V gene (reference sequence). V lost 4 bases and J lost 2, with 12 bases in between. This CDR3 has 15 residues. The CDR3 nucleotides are TGTGCCAGTAGTACAACACGGAGGGGCAATCAGCCCCAGCATTTT. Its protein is CASSTTRRGNQPQHF.

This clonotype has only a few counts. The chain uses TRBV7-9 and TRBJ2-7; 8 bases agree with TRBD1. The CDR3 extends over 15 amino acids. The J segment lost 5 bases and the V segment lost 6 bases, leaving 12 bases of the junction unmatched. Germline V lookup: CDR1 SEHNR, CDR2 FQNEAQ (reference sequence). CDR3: CASSLPGTGGNEQYF. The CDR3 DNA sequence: TGTGCCAGCAGTTTACCCGGGACAGGCGGAAACGAGCAGTACTTC.

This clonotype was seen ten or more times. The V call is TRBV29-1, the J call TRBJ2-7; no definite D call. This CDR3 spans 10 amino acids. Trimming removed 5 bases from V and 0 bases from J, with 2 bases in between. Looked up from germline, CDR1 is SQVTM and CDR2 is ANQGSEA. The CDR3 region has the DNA TGCAGCGTTCGCTCCTACGAGCAGTACTTC. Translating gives CSVRSYEQYF.

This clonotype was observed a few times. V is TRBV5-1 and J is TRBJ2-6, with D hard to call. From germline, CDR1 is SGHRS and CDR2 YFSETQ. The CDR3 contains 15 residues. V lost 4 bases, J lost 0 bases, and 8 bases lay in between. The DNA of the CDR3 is TGCGCCAGCAGCATACCAGGCTCTGGGGCCAACGTCCTGACTTTC. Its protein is CASSIPGSGANVLTF.

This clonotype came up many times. The CDR3 reads CASSQAGLAGTNEQFF. In DNA, the CDR3 is TGTGCCAGCAGCCAAGCGGGACTAGCGGGAACGAATGAGCAGTTCTTC. The genes are TRBV4-2 and TRBJ2-1; 13 bases line up with TRBD2. The ends lost 1 base at V and 7 bases at J; junction bases unmatched: 4. The germline V gene has CDR1 LGHNA and CDR2 YNFKEQ. This CDR3 spans 16 amino acids.

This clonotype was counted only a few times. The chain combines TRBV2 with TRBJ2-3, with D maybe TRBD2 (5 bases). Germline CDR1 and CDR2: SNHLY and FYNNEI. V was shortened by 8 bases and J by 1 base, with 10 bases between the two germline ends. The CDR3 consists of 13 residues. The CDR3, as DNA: TGTGCCAGCGCCCCCGGGGGCACAGATACGCAGTATTTT. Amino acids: CASAPGGTDTQYF.

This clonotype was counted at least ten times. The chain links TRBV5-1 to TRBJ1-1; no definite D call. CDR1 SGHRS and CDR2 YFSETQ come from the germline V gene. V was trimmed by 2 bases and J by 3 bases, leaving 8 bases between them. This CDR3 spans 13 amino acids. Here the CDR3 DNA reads TGCGCCAGCAGCTTAGGCACGGACACTGAAGCTTTCTTT. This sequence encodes CASSLGTDTEAFF.

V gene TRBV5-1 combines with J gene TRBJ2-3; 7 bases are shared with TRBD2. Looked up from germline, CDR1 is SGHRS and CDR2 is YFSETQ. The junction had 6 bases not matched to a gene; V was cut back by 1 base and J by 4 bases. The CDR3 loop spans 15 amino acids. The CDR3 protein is CASSLLAGAPDTQYF. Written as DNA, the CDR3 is TGCGCCAGCAGCTTGTTGGCGGGAGCCCCAGATACGCAGTATTTT.

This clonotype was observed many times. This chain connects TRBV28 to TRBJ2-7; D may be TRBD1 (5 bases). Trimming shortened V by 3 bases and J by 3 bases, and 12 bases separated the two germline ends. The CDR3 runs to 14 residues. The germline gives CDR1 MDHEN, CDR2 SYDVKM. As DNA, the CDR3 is TGTGCCAGCAGTTTCAACAGGCACCACTACGAGCAGTACTTC. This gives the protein CASSFNRHHYEQYF.

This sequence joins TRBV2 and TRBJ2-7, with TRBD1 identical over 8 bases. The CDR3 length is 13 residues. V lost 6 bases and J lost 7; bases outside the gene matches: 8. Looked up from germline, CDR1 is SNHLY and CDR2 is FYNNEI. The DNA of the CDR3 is TGTGCCAGCAGCCAGGGGGCTTTGGGTGAGCAGTACTTC. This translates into CASSQGALGEQYF.

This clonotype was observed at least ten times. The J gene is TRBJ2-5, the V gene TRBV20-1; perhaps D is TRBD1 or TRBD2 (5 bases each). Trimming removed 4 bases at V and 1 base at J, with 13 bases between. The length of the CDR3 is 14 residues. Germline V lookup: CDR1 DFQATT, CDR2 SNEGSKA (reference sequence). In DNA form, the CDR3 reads TGCAGTGCTAAACGGGTCGGGACCCAAGAGACCCAGTACTTC. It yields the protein CSAKRVGTQETQYF.

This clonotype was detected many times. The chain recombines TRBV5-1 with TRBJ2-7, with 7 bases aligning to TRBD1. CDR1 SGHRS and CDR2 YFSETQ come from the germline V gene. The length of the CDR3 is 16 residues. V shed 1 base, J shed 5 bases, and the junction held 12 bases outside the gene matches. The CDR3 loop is CASSLTTGVGVHEQYF. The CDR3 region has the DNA TGCGCCAGCAGCTTGACCACAGGGGTGGGCGTGCACGAGCAGTACTTC.